This TCR beta chain was observed in a study of radiotherapy plus CTLA-4 blockade in lung cancer. On the study more broadly: Objective response rate was over 15%; disease control rate, 25% to 35%.

In germline, CDR1 is SGHTA, CDR2 FQGNSA. This CDR3 has 15 amino acids. J lost 4 bases, V lost 5 bases, and 6 bases had no gene match. Worth noting for this clone: Its matching antigen is unknown.

Ipilimumab-mediated CTLA-4 blockade plus focal radiation was given to patients having chemo-refractory metastatic non-small-cell lung cancer. Whole-study results and caveats: Researchers report tumor-derived TCR clones expanding in blood after radiotherapy plus ipilimumab.

Profiled with immunoSEQ multiplex PCR; TCRdb holds only in-frame clones, not every one. Of 62,000 or so clones listed, around 80% are singletons. This receptor was taken from a human donor with non-small cell lung cancer who had a complete response to radiotherapy plus ipilimumab. Sequences were derived from peripheral blood, sampled from a patient treated with radiotherapy plus ipilimumab. The chain employs TRBV7-2 and TRBJ2-7; TRBD2 agrees at 12 bases. Written as DNA, the CDR3 is TGTGCCAGCAGCCTGACTAGCGGGAGCGTATACGAGCAGTACGTC. Residues: CASSLTSGSVYEQYV.